A selection of T cell receptor beta chains follows, all from one sample in a study of T cell responses to AZD1222 COVID-19 vaccine. This table comes from immunoSEQ multiplex PCR, and its TCRdb copy is limited to in-frame clones, with some not included. Of 120,000 to 150,000 clones listed, 93% are singletons. Sequenced material: peripheral blood, taken on day 0 of MenACWY control vaccination. The receptors come from an adult in good health. CDR3s include the opening cysteine and the closing phenylalanine or tryptophan. Each record gives: CDR3 protein, CDR3 DNA, clone size, CDR3 length, V gene, J gene, D gene. The D gene is left open where the match is weak. Clone size appears in some rows only: once, few, many, or a class for an expanded clone.

CDR3: CSVGGQGGSGYTF
DNA: TGCAGCGTCGGTGGACAGGGGGGCTCTGGCTACACCTTC
size: few
length: 13
V: TRBV29-1
J: TRBJ1-2
D: TRBD1

CDR3: CASSNGLAGGRVYF
DNA: TGTGCCAGCAGCAACGGACTAGCGGGGGGCCGGGTGTACTTC
size: .
length: 14
V: TRBV3-1/TRBV3-2
J: TRBJ2-7
D: TRBD2

CDR3: CASSIGQASNQPQHF
DNA: TGTGCCAGTAGTATAGGACAGGCTAGCAATCAGCCCCAGCATTTT
size: .
length: 15
V: TRBV19
J: TRBJ1-5
D: .

CDR3: CAMRSTLLAAEAFF
DNA: TGTGCCATGCGGTCAACGTTACTGGCCGCTGAAGCTTTCTTT
size: .
length: 14
V: TRBV19
J: TRBJ1-1
D: .

CDR3: CASSYSRQVTGYTF
DNA: TGTGCCAGCAGTTACTCGAGACAGGTCACTGGCTACACCTTC
size: .
length: 14
V: TRBV6-5
J: TRBJ1-2
D: .

CDR3: CATSSGMATDTQYF
DNA: TGTGCCACCAGTTCAGGGATGGCCACAGATACGCAGTATTTT
size: .
length: 14
V: TRBV24-1
J: TRBJ2-3
D: .

CDR3: CASSRLRSTDTQYF
DNA: TGTGCCAGCAGTCGCTTAAGGAGCACAGATACGCAGTATTTT
size: .
length: 14
V: TRBV28
J: TRBJ2-3
D: .

CDR3: CASSSDRVRAPLHF
DNA: TGTGCCAGCAGCTCCGACAGGGTGAGAGCACCCCTCCACTTT
size: .
length: 14
V: TRBV11-2
J: TRBJ1-6
D: TRBD1

CDR3: CASSLHLAGSGNTIYF
DNA: TGCGCCAGCAGCCTACATCTTGCCGGCTCTGGAAACACCATATATTTT
size: .
length: 16
V: TRBV5-1
J: TRBJ1-3
D: .

CDR3: CASTPGHKTGDLEKLFF
DNA: TGTGCCAGCACCCCGGGCCATAAAACGGGGGACCTTGAAAAACTGTTTTTT
size: .
length: 17
V: TRBV4-2
J: TRBJ1-4
D: .

CDR3: CASSLYRVTEAFF
DNA: TGTGCCAGCAGCCTTTACAGGGTTACTGAAGCTTTCTTT
size: .
length: 13
V: TRBV6-2/TRBV6-3
J: TRBJ1-1
D: .

CDR3: CASSQDGRTEAFF
DNA: TGTGCCAGCAGCCAAGATGGAAGGACTGAAGCTTTCTTT
size: .
length: 13
V: TRBV4-2
J: TRBJ1-1
D: .

CDR3: CASSYSTSTDTQYF
DNA: TGTGCCAGCAGTTACAGCACTAGCACAGATACGCAGTATTTT
size: many
length: 14
V: TRBV6-2/TRBV6-3
J: TRBJ2-3
D: .